The 29 T cell receptor beta chains presented below share a single source sample, sequenced in a study of blood T cell repertoires in COVID-19. Assay: immunoSEQ multiplex PCR; the TCRdb copy retains only in-frame clones and omits some. The table records 95,000 to 110,000 clones, around 89% of them present only once. Sequencing input: peripheral blood. The source is a man aged 45-65 years with active or convalescent COVID-19.

The V gene is TRBV24-1, the J gene TRBJ2-3; 11 nucleotides agree with TRBD2. The trim removed 2 bases at V and 6 bases at J, leaving 9 bases unmatched. CDR1 KGHDR and CDR2 SFDVKD come from the germline V gene. The CDR3 totals 17 residues. CDR3 nucleotides: TGTGCCACCAGTGATTACCATAGCGGGAGGGCCCGGGATACGCAGTATTTT. Translated: CATSDYHSGRARDTQYF.

This clone was seen more than once but under ten times. V gene TRBV11-3 combines with J gene TRBJ2-5, with a weak D call TRBD1 (6 bases). The V gene's germline CDR1 is SGHNT and CDR2 YENEEA. The CDR3 consists of 13 residues. V lost 2 bases, J lost 9 bases, and 13 bases lay in between. The CDR3 loop reads CASSLNLAGAQYF. The CDR3 nucleotides read TGTGCCAGCAGCTTAAACCTAGCAGGGGCCCAGTACTTC. The full variable domain, its missing parts supplied by reference TRBV11-3 and TRBJ2-5, is EAGVVQSPRYKIIEKKQPVAFWCNPISGHNTLYWYLQNLGQGPELLIRYENEEAVDDSQLPKDRFSAERLKGVDSTLKIQPAELGDSAVYLCASSLNLAGAQYFGPGTRLLVL.

The chain recombines TRBV9 with TRBJ2-2; TRBD2 might be the D (5 bases). The V and J ends lost 0 bases and 5 bases respectively, with 8 bases between them. The CDR3 spans 14 residues. Germline loops: CDR1 SGDLS, CDR2 YYNGEE. CDR3 protein: CASSVVGDTGELFF. The CDR3 coding sequence is TGTGCCAGCAGCGTAGTCGGGGATACCGGGGAGCTGTTTTTT.

This chain connects TRBV29-1 to TRBJ1-1; tentatively, D is TRBD1 (6 bases). The V and J ends lost 5 bases and 4 bases respectively, with 20 bases between them. Germline lookup yields CDR1 SQVTM and CDR2 ANQGSEA. CDR3 length: 15 amino acids. Here the CDR3 reads CSVPGTAGAGTEAFF. The CDR3 DNA reads TGCAGCGTTCCGGGGACGGCAGGGGCTGGCACTGAAGCTTTCTTT.

This chain joins TRBV9 and TRBJ1-3, with 9 bases that match TRBD1. The V segment lost 3 bases and the J segment 8 bases; nucleotides outside the gene matches: 12. This CDR3 has 16 residues. The germline gives CDR1 SGDLS, CDR2 YYNGEE. The CDR3 loop is CASSGEGTGRRDTIYF. The CDR3 region has the DNA TGTGCCAGCAGCGGCGAAGGGACAGGGAGGAGGGACACCATATATTTT.

This chain links TRBV28 with TRBJ1-4; no firm D call. Trimming took off 7 bases at V and 5 bases at J, with 8 bases between the two ends. Germline CDR1 reads MDHEN; CDR2 reads SYDVKM. This CDR3 is built from 12 residues. The CDR3 loop is CASKVGNEKLFF. The CDR3 coding sequence is TGTGCCAGCAAGGTGGGCAATGAAAAACTGTTTTTT.

V is TRBV18 and J is TRBJ2-2; 9 nucleotides agree with TRBD2. The CDR3 runs 16 residues. Trimming took 0 bases from V and 3 from J; bases not matched to a gene: 2. Germline CDR1 is KGHSH and CDR2 is LQKENI. Written as DNA, the CDR3 is TGTGCCAGCTCACCACCCCTAGCGGGGCACACCGGGGAGCTGTTTTTT. It is translated as CASSPPLAGHTGELFF.

V is TRBV27 and J is TRBJ1-6; D is possibly TRBD1 (5 bases). V lost 4 bases and J lost 6, with 16 bases in between. The CDR3 has 16 amino acids. Germline V gene sequence: CDR1 MNHEY, CDR2 SMNVEV (reference sequence). The CDR3 loop is CASSSLAGVGNSPLHF. The CDR3 DNA follows: TGTGCCAGCAGTTCCCTGGCGGGGGTAGGTAATTCACCCCTCCACTTT.

The V and J genes are TRBV7-2 and TRBJ1-1; 7 nucleotides line up with TRBD1. The V and J ends lost 1 base and 4 bases, in that order; junction bases with no gene match: 9. Looked up from germline, CDR1 is SGHTA and CDR2 is FQGNSA. The CDR3 runs to 16 residues. For the CDR3, the DNA is TGTGCCAGCAGCTTAGATCAGGGGGGCCTGGGCACTGAAGCTTTCTTT. Translating it yields CASSLDQGGLGTEAFF.

J is TRBJ2-3 and V is TRBV6-5, with 10 bases lining up with TRBD1. V was pared by 5 bases and J by 3 bases, with 5 bases of the junction left unmatched. The CDR3 is 15 residues long. The germline V gene has CDR1 MNHEY and CDR2 SVGAGI. CDR3: CASSRPGQGTDTQYF. DNA for the CDR3: TGTGCCAGCAGTCGACCGGGACAGGGGACAGATACGCAGTATTTT.

This clone has just one count. The chain couples TRBV30 to TRBJ1-2; TRBD1 is a possible D gene (5 bases). The CDR3 has 13 residues. The germline V gene has CDR1 GTSNPN and CDR2 SVGIG (reference sequence). V was clipped by 1 base and J by 4 bases, with 10 bases between them. CDR3 in amino acids: CAWSEDRGYGYTF. CDR3 coding DNA: TGTGCCTGGAGTGAAGACAGAGGCTATGGCTACACCTTC.

The V and J genes are TRBV6-6 and TRBJ2-6, with a tentative D call TRBD2 (6 bases). V gave up 5 bases and J gave up 3 bases, with 17 bases separating them. CDR3 length equals 17 residues. In germline, CDR1 is MNHNY, CDR2 SVGAGI (reference sequence). CDR3 loop: CASSPGDRGFGANVLTF. In nucleotides, the CDR3 is TGTGCCAGCAGTCCGGGGGACCGTGGATTTGGGGCCAACGTCCTGACTTTC.

The chain recombines TRBV11-3 with TRBJ1-1; D may be TRBD1 (5 bases). The V gene lost 0 bases and the J gene lost 1 base, with 12 bases spanning the gap. The CDR3 contains 16 residues. CDR1 SGHNT and CDR2 YENEEA come from the germline V gene. DNA for the CDR3: TGTGCCAGCAGCTTAGATGGTAGGGGAGGGAACACTGAAGCTTTCTTT. Translated, it gives CASSLDGRGGNTEAFF.

This chain joins TRBV3-1 (or the pseudogene TRBV3-2) and TRBJ2-1, with 9 bases identical to TRBD1. CDR1 and CDR2 from the germline V gene are LGHDT and YNNKEL (reference sequence). V lost 1 base and J lost 6; bases outside the gene matches: 4. CDR3 length equals 15 residues. CDR3: CASSQAGDRVNEQFF. Here the CDR3 DNA reads TGTGCCAGCAGCCAAGCGGGGGACAGGGTCAATGAGCAGTTCTTC.

V gene TRBV25-1 combines with J gene TRBJ2-5, with D possibly being TRBD1 (8 bases). The germline V gene encodes CDR1 MGHDK and CDR2 SYGVNS. The CDR3 length is 16 residues. The germline V and J ends were trimmed by 2 bases and 4 bases, with 17 bases remaining between them. The DNA for the CDR3 is TGTGCCAGCAGTGAAAACAGGGGGGGAGGGTTAGAGACCCAGTACTTC. Its translation: CASSENRGGGLETQYF.

V is TRBV28 and J is TRBJ1-5; D remains ambiguous. In germline, CDR1 is MDHEN, CDR2 SYDVKM. Trimming took 4 bases from V and 7 from J, leaving 8 bases between them. This CDR3 contains 12 residues. CDR3 sequence (DNA): TGTGCCAGCAGTTCCCCGTTCCAGCCCCAGCATTTT. Translated: CASSSPFQPQHF.

The V and J genes are TRBV14 and TRBJ2-3; perhaps TRBD2 as D (7 bases). The CDR3 covers 15 residues. The germline V gene has CDR1 SGHDN and CDR2 FVKESK. V lost 1 base and J lost 1, with 9 bases in between. CDR3 nucleotide sequence: TGTGCCAGCAGCCAAGTCGGGGGGCGCACAGATACGCAGTATTTT. Protein sequence: CASSQVGGRTDTQYF.

The CDR3, as DNA: TGTGCCTGGGGACTAGCGGGAGCGTACAATGAGCAGTTCTTC. It translates to CAWGLAGAYNEQFF. The V call is TRBV30, the J call TRBJ2-1; 13 bases agree with TRBD2. The CDR3 extends over 14 amino acids. Losses at the gene ends were 5 bases for V and 4 bases for J; bases not matched to a gene: 2. Germline CDR1 GTSNPN, CDR2 SVGIG (reference sequence).

This clone has just one count. The V gene is TRBV23-1, the J gene TRBJ2-1; 7 nucleotides agree with TRBD2. TRBV23-1 is an ORF for which the function is uncertain. The CDR3 extends over 17 amino acids. V lost 6 bases to trimming and J lost 1 base; unmatched junction nucleotides: 12. CDR3 residues: CASRSSRLALSYNEQFF. The CDR3 bases are TGCGCCAGCAGATCATCGAGACTAGCCCTATCCTACAATGAGCAGTTCTTC.

This clone was seen once. The chain couples TRBV3-1 (or the pseudogene TRBV3-2) to TRBJ1-4, with TRBD1 matching over 8 bases. CDR3 length: 14 residues. Germline V gene lookup returns CDR1 LGHDT and CDR2 YNNKEL (reference sequence). V lost 4 bases, J lost 6 bases, and 4 bases stayed unmatched. CDR3 sequence (DNA): TGTGCCAGCAGCCTGACAGGGGTGGATGAAAAACTGTTTTTT. It encodes CASSLTGVDEKLFF.

The chain joins TRBV28 to TRBJ2-3, with TRBD2 matching 13 bases. In germline, CDR1 is MDHEN, CDR2 SYDVKM. V shed 4 bases and J 1 base; nucleotides not matched to a gene: 11. The CDR3 runs 19 residues. The CDR3 bases are TGTGCCAGCAGTTCCTCGACTAGCGGGAGGATTTGGGGCACAGATACGCAGTATTTT. It translates to CASSSSTSGRIWGTDTQYF.

The rearrangement uses TRBV14 and TRBJ2-1; 9 nucleotides match TRBD2. This CDR3 is built from 17 residues. After removal of 3 bases from V and 9 bases from J, the junction contained 15 bases not matched to a gene. Germline V lookup: CDR1 SGHDN, CDR2 FVKESK. The CDR3 protein is CASSQILAGQLHGEQFF. The CDR3 coding sequence is TGTGCCAGCAGCCAGATACTAGCGGGCCAATTACACGGTGAGCAGTTCTTC.

The CDR3 reads CASSLQGYGMNTEAFF. The CDR3 coding sequence is TGTGCCAGCAGTTTGCAAGGGTACGGGATGAACACTGAAGCTTTCTTT. The V and J genes are TRBV28 and TRBJ1-1; D ambiguous. Trimming removed 3 bases at V and 0 bases at J, with 14 bases between. This CDR3 has 16 amino acids. The germline V gene encodes CDR1 MDHEN and CDR2 SYDVKM.

The chain joins TRBV18 to TRBJ2-7; 8 bases are shared with TRBD1. The CDR3 has 13 amino acids. Germline V gene data show CDR1 as KGHSH and CDR2 as LQKENI. Germline trimming cut 3 bases from V and 5 bases from J; bases unmatched to any gene: 3. The CDR3 here is CASSPRGRHEQYF. CDR3 nucleotide sequence: TGTGCCAGCTCACCCAGGGGGCGCCACGAGCAGTACTTC. The full variable domain, with the rest looked up from reference TRBV18 and TRBJ2-7, is NAGVMQNPRHLVRRRGQEARLRCSPMKGHSHVYWYRQLPEEGLKFMVYLQKENIIDESGMPKERFSAEFPKEGPSILRIQQVVRGDSAAYFCASSPRGRHEQYFGPGTRLTVT.

V and J are TRBV6-5 and TRBJ1-2; 12 bases match TRBD1. Germline CDR1 is MNHEY and CDR2 is SVGAGI. V lost 6 bases, J lost 9 bases, and 8 bases stayed unmatched. The CDR3 length is 14 residues. The CDR3 DNA reads as TGTGCCAGCAGAGGGGACAGGGGGCGGGGTAGCTACACCTTC. This gives the protein CASRGDRGRGSYTF.

The CDR3 region is CASSPGQGYEQYF. The CDR3 bases are TGTGCCAGCAGCCCCGGACAGGGCTACGAGCAGTACTTC. The chain recombines TRBV12-3 or TRBV12-4 with TRBJ2-7, with 8 bases aligning to TRBD1. The trim removed 6 bases at V and 3 bases at J, leaving 4 bases unmatched. The CDR3 consists of 13 residues.

This chain's CDR3 is CATSSPGLAGVRQYF. The CDR3 region has the DNA TGTGCCACCAGCAGCCCCGGACTAGCGGGAGTACGGCAGTACTTC. The genes are TRBV15 and TRBJ2-7; 13 bases map to TRBD2. The V gene end was trimmed by 3 bases and the J gene end by 9 bases; junction bases not matched to a gene: 8. This CDR3 region has 15 residues. The germline V gene has CDR1 LNHNV and CDR2 YYDKDF (reference sequence).

The chain links TRBV29-1 to TRBJ2-1, with D possibly matching TRBD2 (6 bases). CDR3 size: 13 residues. CDR1 and CDR2 (germline): SQVTM, ANQGSEA. V lost 5 bases and J 0 bases, leaving 8 bases between the germline ends. CDR3 DNA: TGCAGCGTTCAGGGAGGCTCCTACAATGAGCAGTTCTTC. It specifies CSVQGGSYNEQFF.

J is TRBJ2-7 and V is TRBV10-3; 7 nucleotides agree with TRBD1. Germline CDR1 and CDR2: ENHRY and SYGVKD. Germline trimming cut 11 bases from V and 2 bases from J; bases unmatched to any gene: 6. The CDR3 has 12 amino acids. The CDR3 here is CAAAGTAYEQYF. The DNA of the CDR3 is TGTGCCGCCGCCGGGACAGCCTACGAGCAGTACTTC.